This passage covers 19 T cell receptor beta chains from one sample sequenced in a study of T cells after yellow fever vaccination (dated by TCRdb to between 2017 and 2020). According to the study, the label for this sample's treatment or condition signals: live attenuated yellow fever vaccine strain. The library was generated by 5' RACE. The sample was run on an Illumina HiSeq 2500. In TCRdb, the public reads were trimmed at Q25 with fastp and aligned with MiXCR, with productive beta chains retained. Rows are combined by CDR3 protein, so each entry shows the most common genes and DNA. The sample records approximately 250,000 distinct CDR3 sequences, around 6.7% of which are singletons. About 0.95% of the sample belongs to the ten largest clones. Source: CD4+ T cells sorted from PBMCs, taken on the day of the yellow fever booster vaccination. The receptor set was obtained from a man between 25 and 39 years old who received the YFV17D yellow fever vaccine.

This clonotype has just a few counts. The genes are TRBV19 and TRBJ2-7; the D gene is possibly TRBD1 (6 bases). V was cut by 5 bases and J by 3 bases, with 11 bases left in between. The length of the CDR3 is 13 residues. Germline CDR1 and CDR2: LNHDA and SQIVND (reference sequence). The CDR3 reads CASSVGQHYEQYF. The DNA of the CDR3 is TGTGCCAGTAGTGTCGGACAGCACTACGAGCAGTACTTC. Supplemented by reference TRBV19 and TRBJ2-7, the full variable domain reads DGGITQSPKYLFRKEGQNVTLSCEQNLNHDAMYWYRQDPGQGLRLIYYSQIVNDFQKGDIAEGYSVSREKKESFPLTVTSAQKNPTAFYLCASSVGQHYEQYFGPGTRLTVT.

The chain combines TRBV11-2 with TRBJ2-1, with D uncertain. Trimming pared 0 bases from V and 8 bases from J, leaving 11 bases between. Per the germline V gene, CDR1 is SGHAT and CDR2 is FQNNGV. This CDR3 has 14 residues. CDR3 coding DNA: TGTGCCAGCAGCTTAGATTACGCCGTGGATGAGCAGTTCTTC. It specifies CASSLDYAVDEQFF.

This clonotype has just a few counts. The V gene is TRBV12-3 or TRBV12-4, the J gene TRBJ1-1; D possibly corresponds to TRBD1 (5 bases). The ends were cut back, 4 bases at V and 1 base at J, with 10 bases in the middle. This CDR3 region has 14 residues. CDR3 sequence reads: CASSSRGGNTEAFF. As DNA, the CDR3 is TGTGCCAGCAGTTCTAGGGGAGGGAACACTGAAGCTTTCTTT.

This clonotype was counted only a few times. The chain carries TRBV15 and TRBJ2-7, with D hard to call. Trimming took 1 base from V and 2 from J, leaving 3 bases between them. The CDR3 has 12 amino acids. Per germline, CDR1 LNHNV and CDR2 YYDKDF (reference sequence). Here the CDR3 DNA reads TGTGCCACCAGCAGAGCCCCCTACGAGCAGTACTTC. This gives the protein CATSRAPYEQYF.

This clonotype was seen more than once but under ten times. The chain couples TRBV20-1 to TRBJ2-1; D remains unclear. This CDR3 has 11 amino acids. V lost 5 bases and J 7 bases, leaving 9 bases between the germline ends. Germline CDR1 is DFQATT and CDR2 is SNEGSKA (reference sequence). The CDR3 sequence is CSAHVKNEQFF. The CDR3 region has the DNA TGCAGTGCTCATGTGAAAAATGAGCAGTTCTTC.

This clonotype was seen repeatedly, ten times or more. This chain uses TRBV3-1 with TRBJ1-1, with a tentative D call TRBD1 (5 bases). In germline, CDR1 is LGHDT, CDR2 YNNKEL (reference sequence). The CDR3 consists of 14 residues. V lost 4 bases, J lost 5 bases, and 14 bases lay in between. The CDR3 DNA is TGTGCCAGCAGCCCCGGGATCAGGGCGACTGAAGCTTTCTTT. Translated, it gives CASSPGIRATEAFF.

This clonotype was detected ten times or more. V is TRBV7-7 and J is TRBJ2-5; the match to TRBD1 covers 8 bases. The germline CDR1 and CDR2 sequences are SSHAT and FNYEAQ (reference sequence). Losses at the gene ends were 5 bases for V and 5 bases for J; bases not matched to a gene: 7. This CDR3 spans 14 amino acids. CDR3 amino acids: CASSATGVQETQYF. CDR3 coding DNA: TGTGCCAGCAGCGCGACAGGGGTGCAGGAGACCCAGTACTTC. Combining the CDR3 with reference TRBV7-7 and TRBJ2-5 gives the whole variable domain GAGVSQSPRYKVTKRGQDVTLRCDPISSHATLYWYQQALGQGPEFLTYFNYEAQPDKSGLPSDRFSAERPEGSISTLTIQRTEQRDSAMYRCASSATGVQETQYFGPGTRLLVL.

In this sample, this clonotype turned up many times. Its ends do not fully match the called genes, so a read error is possible. V gene TRBV7-7 combines with J gene TRBJ2-1, with D tentatively TRBD2 (5 bases). Per germline, CDR1 SSHAT and CDR2 FNYEAQ (reference sequence). This CDR3 region has 14 residues. The CDR3, as DNA: TGTGCTAGCAGCTTAGAGGGAACAGTGAATGAGCAGTTCTTC. This sequence encodes CASSLEGTVNEQFF.

The chain couples TRBV5-1 to TRBJ2-1, with 10 nucleotides matching TRBD2. Germline loops: CDR1 SGHRS, CDR2 YFSETQ. The CDR3 consists of 16 residues. V trimming: 1 base; J trimming: 4 bases; junction bases outside the gene matches: 5. CDR3 coding DNA: TGCGCCAGCAGCTTGACTAGCGGGGCTCTTTACAATGAGCAGTTCTTC. It encodes CASSLTSGALYNEQFF.

A few counts support this clonotype. The chain links TRBV9 to TRBJ1-3, with D possibly TRBD1 on 5 matching bases. From germline, CDR1 is SGDLS and CDR2 YYNGEE. The V and J ends lost 3 bases and 0 bases respectively, with 13 bases between them. The CDR3 runs to 16 residues. CDR3 nucleotides: TGTGCCAGCAGCGCCGGGACGGCCATCTCTGGAAACACCATATATTTT. This gives the protein CASSAGTAISGNTIYF.

This clonotype was seen a few times. V usage is TRBV7-3 and J usage is TRBJ2-3; D perhaps matches TRBD1 (5 bases). Germline V gene data show CDR1 as SGHTA and CDR2 as FQGTGA. The V and J ends lost 0 bases and 5 bases respectively, with 12 bases between them. The CDR3 consists of 15 residues. CDR3 in amino acids: CASSLTPWGEDTQYF. CDR3 DNA sequence: TGTGCCAGCAGCTTAACCCCTTGGGGCGAAGATACGCAGTATTTT.

Many counts were recorded for this clonotype. The junction differs from germline at one of its ends, possibly a read error. V gene TRBV5-1 combines with J gene TRBJ1-2; 8 bases fit TRBD1. This CDR3 has 13 amino acids. Germline V lookup: CDR1 SGHRS, CDR2 YFSETQ. This CDR3 reads CASSPGQGDGYTF. The CDR3 DNA reads TGTGCCAGCAGCCCCGGACAGGGAGATGGCTACACCTTC.

This clonotype appeared many times. This chain links TRBV7-9 with TRBJ1-1; no firm D call. Germline CDR1 is SEHNR and CDR2 is FQNEAQ (reference sequence). This CDR3 spans 12 amino acids. Deletions cut 2 bases from V and 11 bases from J, with 12 bases between. CDR3 bases: TGTGCCAGCAGCTTATACGGGGTACAGGCTTTCTTT. Its translation is CASSLYGVQAFF.

This clonotype has just a few counts. The rearrangement joins TRBV30 to TRBJ2-1; D possibly matches TRBD1 or TRBD2 (5 bases each). The CDR3 extends over 15 amino acids. CDR1 is GTSNPN, CDR2 SVGIG, per germline (reference sequence). The V gene lost 2 bases and the J gene lost 0 bases, with 11 bases spanning the gap. The chain's CDR3 is CAWSRGASSYNEQFF. CDR3 DNA: TGTGCCTGGAGTCGAGGGGCCAGCTCCTACAATGAGCAGTTCTTC.

This clonotype has a count of ten or more. The rearrangement joins TRBV28 to TRBJ1-6; D is unresolved. The CDR3 spans 15 residues. V lost 1 base and J lost 4, with 8 bases in between. The V gene's germline CDR1 is MDHEN and CDR2 SYDVKM. In nucleotides, the CDR3 is TGTGCCAGCAGTTTATCGGGCACTTATAATTCACCCCTCCACTTT. Protein sequence: CASSLSGTYNSPLHF.

A few counts support this clonotype. This rearrangement joins TRBV29-1 to TRBJ1-5, with TRBD1 matching 8 bases. The V segment lost 6 bases and the J segment 6 bases; nucleotides outside the gene matches: 4. The V gene's germline CDR1 is SQVTM and CDR2 ANQGSEA. The CDR3 length is 12 residues. The CDR3: CSVGQGGQPQHF. The CDR3 DNA is TGCAGCGTCGGACAGGGTGGTCAGCCCCAGCATTTT.

This clonotype was counted ten times or more. The gene calls are TRBV7-3 and TRBJ1-6; no firm D call. The ends were cut back, 5 bases at V and 11 bases at J, with 13 bases in the middle. CDR1 and CDR2 (germline): SGHTA, FQGTGA. This CDR3 region has 13 residues. CDR3 nucleotides: TGTGCCAGCAGCCACCAGGCAGCCGCACCCCTCCACTTT. Translated, it gives CASSHQAAAPLHF.

For this clonotype: The junction and the germline gene differ at one end; a read error may be behind it. The chain couples TRBV20-1 to TRBJ2-1; 15 bases line up with TRBD2. Germline CDR1 reads DFQATT; CDR2 reads SNEGSKA (reference sequence). This CDR3 region has 17 residues. The CDR3 spells CCAPGLAGGSSYNEQFF. In DNA, the CDR3 is TGCTGTGCTCCGGGACTAGCGGGAGGCAGCTCCTACAATGAGCAGTTCTTC.

This chain connects TRBV7-2 to TRBJ2-1, with D uncertain. In germline, CDR1 is SGHTA, CDR2 FQGNSA. The V end was cut by 1 base, the J end by 10 bases, with 11 bases between. The CDR3 consists of 13 residues. CDR3 amino acids: CASSLDPAQEQFF. The CDR3 bases are TGTGCCAGCAGCTTAGATCCGGCCCAAGAGCAGTTCTTC. Full variable domain (outside the CDR3, taken from reference TRBV7-2 and TRBJ2-1): GAGVSQSPSNKVTEKGKDVELRCDPISGHTALYWYRQSLGQGLEFLIYFQGNSAPDKSGLPSDRFSAERTGGSVSTLTIQRTQQEDSAVYLCASSLDPAQEQFFGPGTRLTVL.